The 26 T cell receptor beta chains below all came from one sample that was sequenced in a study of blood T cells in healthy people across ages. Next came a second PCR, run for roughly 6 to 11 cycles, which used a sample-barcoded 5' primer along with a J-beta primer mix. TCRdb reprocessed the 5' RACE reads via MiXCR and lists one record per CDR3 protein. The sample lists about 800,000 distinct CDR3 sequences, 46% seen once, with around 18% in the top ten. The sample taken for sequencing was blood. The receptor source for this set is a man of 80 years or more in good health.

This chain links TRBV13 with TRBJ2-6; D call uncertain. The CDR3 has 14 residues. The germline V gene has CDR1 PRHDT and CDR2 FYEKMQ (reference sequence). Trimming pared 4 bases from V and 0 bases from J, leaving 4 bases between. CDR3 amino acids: CASSWRSGANVLTF. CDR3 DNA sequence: TGTGCCAGCAGCTGGCGCTCTGGGGCCAACGTCCTGACTTTC.

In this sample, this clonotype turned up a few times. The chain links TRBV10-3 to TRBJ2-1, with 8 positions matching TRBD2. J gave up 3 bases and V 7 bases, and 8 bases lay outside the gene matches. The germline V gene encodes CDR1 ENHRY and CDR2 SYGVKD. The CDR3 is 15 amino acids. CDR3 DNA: TGTGCCATCACCCTAGTAGCGGGGAGCTACAATGAGCAGTTCTTC. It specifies CAITLVAGSYNEQFF.

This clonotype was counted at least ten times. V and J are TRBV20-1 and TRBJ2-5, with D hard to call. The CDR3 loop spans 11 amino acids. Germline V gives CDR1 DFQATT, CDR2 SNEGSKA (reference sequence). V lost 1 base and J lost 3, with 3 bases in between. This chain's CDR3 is CSARGEETQYF. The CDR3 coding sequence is TGCAGTGCTAGAGGGGAAGAGACCCAGTACTTC.

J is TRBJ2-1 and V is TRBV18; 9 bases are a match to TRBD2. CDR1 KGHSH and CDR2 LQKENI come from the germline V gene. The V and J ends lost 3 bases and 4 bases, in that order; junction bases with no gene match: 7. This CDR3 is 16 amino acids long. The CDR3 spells CASSPAAGGSYNEQFF. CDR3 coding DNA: TGTGCCAGCTCACCGGCAGCGGGAGGTAGTTACAATGAGCAGTTCTTC.

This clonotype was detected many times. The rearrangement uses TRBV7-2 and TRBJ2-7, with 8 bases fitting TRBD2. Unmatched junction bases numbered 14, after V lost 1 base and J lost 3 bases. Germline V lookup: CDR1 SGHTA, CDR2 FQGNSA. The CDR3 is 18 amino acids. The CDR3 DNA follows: TGTGCCAGCAGCTTAGACGGGGGGGACCCGGACCGATACTACGAGCAGTACTTC. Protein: CASSLDGGDPDRYYEQYF.

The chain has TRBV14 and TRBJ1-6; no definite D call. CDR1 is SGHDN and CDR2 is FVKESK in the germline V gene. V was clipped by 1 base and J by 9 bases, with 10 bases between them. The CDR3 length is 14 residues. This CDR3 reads CASSQAVRASPLHF. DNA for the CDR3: TGTGCCAGCAGCCAAGCCGTAAGGGCTTCACCCCTCCACTTT.

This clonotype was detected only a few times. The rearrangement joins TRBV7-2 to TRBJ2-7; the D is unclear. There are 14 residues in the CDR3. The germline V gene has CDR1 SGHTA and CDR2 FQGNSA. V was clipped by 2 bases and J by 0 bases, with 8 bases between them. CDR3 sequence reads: CASSLIAASYEQYF. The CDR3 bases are TGTGCCAGCAGCTTAATTGCGGCCTCCTACGAGCAGTACTTC. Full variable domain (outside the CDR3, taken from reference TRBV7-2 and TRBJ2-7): GAGVSQSPSNKVTEKGKDVELRCDPISGHTALYWYRQSLGQGLEFLIYFQGNSAPDKSGLPSDRFSAERTGGSVSTLTIQRTQQEDSAVYLCASSLIAASYEQYFGPGTRLTVT.

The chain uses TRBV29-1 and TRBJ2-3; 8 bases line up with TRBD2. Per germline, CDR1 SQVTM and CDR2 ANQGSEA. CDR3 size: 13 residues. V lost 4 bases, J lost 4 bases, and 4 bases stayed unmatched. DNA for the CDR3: TGCAGCGTTGCGGGGACTAGTCCAGATACGCAGTATTTT. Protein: CSVAGTSPDTQYF.

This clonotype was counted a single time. This CDR3 reads CASSFLGFGDSPLHF. DNA of the CDR3: TGTGCCAGCAGTTTCTTGGGGTTTGGGGATTCACCCCTCCACTTT. The V call is TRBV28, the J call TRBJ1-6; D is undetermined. This CDR3 has 15 amino acids. The V gene lost 3 bases and the J gene lost 8 bases, with 14 bases spanning the gap. Germline V lookup: CDR1 MDHEN, CDR2 SYDVKM. The full variable domain, its missing parts supplied by reference TRBV28 and TRBJ1-6, is DVKVTQSSRYLVKRTGEKVFLECVQDMDHENMFWYRQDPGLGLRLIYFSYDVKMKEKGDIPEGYSVSREKKERFSLILESASTNQTSMYLCASSFLGFGDSPLHFGNGTRLTVT.

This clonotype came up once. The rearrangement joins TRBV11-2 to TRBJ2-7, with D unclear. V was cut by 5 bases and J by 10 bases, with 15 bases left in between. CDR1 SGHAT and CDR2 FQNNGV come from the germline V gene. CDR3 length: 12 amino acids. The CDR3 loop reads CASSVSRETQYF. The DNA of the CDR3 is TGTGCCAGCAGCGTATCGAGAGAGACTCAGTACTTC.

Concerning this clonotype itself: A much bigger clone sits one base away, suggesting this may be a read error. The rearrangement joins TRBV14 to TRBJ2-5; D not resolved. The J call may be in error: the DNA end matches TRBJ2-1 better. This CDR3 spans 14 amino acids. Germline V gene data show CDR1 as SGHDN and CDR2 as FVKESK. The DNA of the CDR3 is TGTGCCAGCAGCCCCCCAGAGTACCAAGAGACCCAGTTCTTC. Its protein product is CASSPPEYQETQFF.

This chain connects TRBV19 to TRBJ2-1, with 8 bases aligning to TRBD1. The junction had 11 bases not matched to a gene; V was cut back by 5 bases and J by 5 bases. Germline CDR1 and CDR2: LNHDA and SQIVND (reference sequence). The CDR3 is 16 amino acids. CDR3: CASSLDRARFDNEQFF. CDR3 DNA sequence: TGTGCCAGTAGTCTGGACAGGGCTCGGTTCGACAATGAGCAGTTCTTC.

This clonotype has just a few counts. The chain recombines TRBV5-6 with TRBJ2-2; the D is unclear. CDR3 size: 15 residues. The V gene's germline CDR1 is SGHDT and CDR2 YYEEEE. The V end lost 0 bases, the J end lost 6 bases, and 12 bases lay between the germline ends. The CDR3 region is CASSLVRQVAGELFF. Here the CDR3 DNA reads TGTGCCAGCAGCTTGGTCCGCCAAGTGGCCGGGGAGCTGTTTTTT.

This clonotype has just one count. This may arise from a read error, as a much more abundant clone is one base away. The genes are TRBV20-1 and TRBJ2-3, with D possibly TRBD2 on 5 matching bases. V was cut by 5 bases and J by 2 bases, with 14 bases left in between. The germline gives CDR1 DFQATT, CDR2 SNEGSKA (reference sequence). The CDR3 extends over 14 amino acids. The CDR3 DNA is TGCAGTGCTCCGTCAGAGGGTAACACAGATACGCAGTATTTT. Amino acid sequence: CSAPSEGNTDTQYF.

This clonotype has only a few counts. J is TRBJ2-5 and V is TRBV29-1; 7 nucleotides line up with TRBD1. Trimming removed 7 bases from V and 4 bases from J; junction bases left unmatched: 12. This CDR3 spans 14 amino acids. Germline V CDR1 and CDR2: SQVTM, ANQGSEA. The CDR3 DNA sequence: TGCAGCGGAACTCGACAGGGCCCCCCAGAGACCCAGTACTTC. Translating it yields CSGTRQGPPETQYF.

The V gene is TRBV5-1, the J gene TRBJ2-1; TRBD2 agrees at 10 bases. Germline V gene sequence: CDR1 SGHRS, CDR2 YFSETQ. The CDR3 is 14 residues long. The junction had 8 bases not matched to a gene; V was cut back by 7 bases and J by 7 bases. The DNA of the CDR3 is TGCGCCAGCGCGAGGTCTAGCGGGAGTAATGAGCAGTTCTTC. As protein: CASARSSGSNEQFF.

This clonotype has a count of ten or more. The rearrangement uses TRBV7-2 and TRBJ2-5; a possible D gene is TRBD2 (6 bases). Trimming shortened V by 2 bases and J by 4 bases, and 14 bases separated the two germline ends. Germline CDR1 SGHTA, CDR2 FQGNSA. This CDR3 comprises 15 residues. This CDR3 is CASSLNGGDRETQYF. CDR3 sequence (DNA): TGTGCCAGCAGCTTAAACGGGGGAGATCGAGAGACCCAGTACTTC.

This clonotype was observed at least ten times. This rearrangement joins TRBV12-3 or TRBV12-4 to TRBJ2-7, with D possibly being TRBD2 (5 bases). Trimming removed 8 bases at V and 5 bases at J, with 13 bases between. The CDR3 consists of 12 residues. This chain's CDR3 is CASQTLGDEQYF. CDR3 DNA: TGTGCCAGCCAAACGCTCGGGGACGAGCAGTACTTC.

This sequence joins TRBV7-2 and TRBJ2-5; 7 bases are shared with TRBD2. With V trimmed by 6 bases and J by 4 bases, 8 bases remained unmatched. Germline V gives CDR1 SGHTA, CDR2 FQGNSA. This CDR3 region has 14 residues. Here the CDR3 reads CASSLFGGGETQYF. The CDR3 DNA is TGTGCCAGCAGTTTGTTTGGCGGGGGAGAGACCCAGTACTTC.

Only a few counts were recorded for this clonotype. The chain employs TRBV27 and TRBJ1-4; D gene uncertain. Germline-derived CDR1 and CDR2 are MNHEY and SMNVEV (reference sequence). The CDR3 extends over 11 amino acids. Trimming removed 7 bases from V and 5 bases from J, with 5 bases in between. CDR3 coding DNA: TGTGCCAGCATCGAAAATGAAAAACTGTTTTTT. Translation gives CASIENEKLFF.

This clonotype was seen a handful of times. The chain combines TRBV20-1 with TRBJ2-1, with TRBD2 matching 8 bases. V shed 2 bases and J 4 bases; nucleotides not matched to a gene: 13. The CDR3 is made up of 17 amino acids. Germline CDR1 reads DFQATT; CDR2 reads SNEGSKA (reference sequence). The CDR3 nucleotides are TGCAGTGCTAGACCTCCGGGAGGGAGCCAGAAGTACAATGAGCAGTTCTTC. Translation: CSARPPGGSQKYNEQFF.

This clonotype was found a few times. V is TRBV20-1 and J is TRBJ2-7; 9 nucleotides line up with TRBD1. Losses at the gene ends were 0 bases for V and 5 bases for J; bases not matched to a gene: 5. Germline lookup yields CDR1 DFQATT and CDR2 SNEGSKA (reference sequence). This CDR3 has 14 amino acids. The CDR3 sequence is CSARDRTGVNEQYF. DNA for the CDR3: TGCAGTGCTAGAGATCGGACAGGGGTAAACGAGCAGTACTTC.

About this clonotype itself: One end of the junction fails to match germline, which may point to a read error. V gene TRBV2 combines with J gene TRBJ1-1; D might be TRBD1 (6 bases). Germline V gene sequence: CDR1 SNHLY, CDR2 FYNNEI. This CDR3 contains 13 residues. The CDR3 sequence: CASSRGGQSEAFF. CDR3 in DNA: TGCGCCAGCAGCAGGGGCGGCCAGTCTGAAGCTTTCTTT.

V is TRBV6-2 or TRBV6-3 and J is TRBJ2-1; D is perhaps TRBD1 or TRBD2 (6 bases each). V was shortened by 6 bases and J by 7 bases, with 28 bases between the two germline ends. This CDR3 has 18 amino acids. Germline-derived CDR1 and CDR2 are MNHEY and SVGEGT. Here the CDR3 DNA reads TGTGCCAGCAGCCAAATCTGGGACACCGGGGGAGTACGGAATGAGCAGTTCTTC. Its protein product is CASSQIWDTGGVRNEQFF.

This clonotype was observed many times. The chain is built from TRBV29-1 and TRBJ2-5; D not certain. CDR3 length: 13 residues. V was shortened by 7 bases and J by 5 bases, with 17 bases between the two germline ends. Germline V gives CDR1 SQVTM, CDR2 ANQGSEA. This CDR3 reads CSGRARPEETQYF. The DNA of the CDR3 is TGCAGCGGTAGGGCCCGTCCCGAGGAGACCCAGTACTTC.

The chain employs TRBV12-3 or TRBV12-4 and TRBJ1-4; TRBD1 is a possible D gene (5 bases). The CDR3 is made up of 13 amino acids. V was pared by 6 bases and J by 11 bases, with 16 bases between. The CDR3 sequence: CASRLGLYQKLFF. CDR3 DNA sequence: TGTGCCAGCAGACTGGGACTCTACCAGAAACTGTTTTTT.